A selection of T cell receptor beta chains follows, all from one sample in a study of blood T cell repertoires in COVID-19. Method: immunoSEQ multiplex PCR; TCRdb's copy keeps in-frame clones and lacks some. Of approximately 240,000 clones in the sample, approximately 90% were seen once. Sequenced input: PBMCs or T cells enriched from blood (not recorded which). These receptors were obtained from a woman between 18 and 29 years old in a cohort exposed to, infected with or recovered from COVID-19 (not recorded which). The CDR3 runs from the conserved cysteine through the conserved F or W. The order of the fields is D gene, V gene, clone size, J gene, CDR3 protein, CDR3 DNA. D genes are given only for firm matches. A clone size is listed for some rows: how often the clone was seen (once, few, many), or a class if it is expanded.

d_call: NA
v_call: TRBV5-1
clone_size: few
j_call: TRBJ1-4
cdr3_aa: CASSIQGPGEKLFF
cdr3_nt: TGCGCCAGCAGCATTCAGGGGCCGGGTGAAAAACTGTTTTTT

d_call: NA
v_call: TRBV6-4
clone_size: NA
j_call: TRBJ1-2
cdr3_aa: CASSDSEGVGYTF
cdr3_nt: TGTGCCAGCAGTGACTCCGAGGGGGTGGGCTACACCTTC

d_call: NA
v_call: TRBV5-1
clone_size: NA
j_call: TRBJ1-2
cdr3_aa: CASSEDQGRDYGYTF
cdr3_nt: TGCGCCAGCAGCGAAGATCAGGGGAGGGACTATGGCTACACCTTC

d_call: TRBD1
v_call: TRBV24-1
clone_size: NA
j_call: TRBJ1-2
cdr3_aa: CATSDSPGQEGYTF
cdr3_nt: TGTGCCACCAGTGATTCTCCGGGACAGGAAGGCTACACCTTC

d_call: NA
v_call: TRBV4-1
clone_size: NA
j_call: TRBJ1-2
cdr3_aa: CASSQDPEGWGGYTF
cdr3_nt: TGCGCCAGCAGCCAAGATCCCGAGGGTTGGGGTGGCTACACCTTC

d_call: NA
v_call: TRBV2
clone_size: NA
j_call: TRBJ2-1
cdr3_aa: CAGSGYNYNEQFF
cdr3_nt: TGTGCCGGCAGCGGGTACAATTACAATGAGCAGTTCTTC

d_call: TRBD2
v_call: TRBV3-1/TRBV3-2
clone_size: NA
j_call: TRBJ2-7
cdr3_aa: CASSQGAGRGYEQYF
cdr3_nt: TGTGCCAGCAGCCAAGGAGCGGGGCGCGGGTACGAGCAGTACTTC

d_call: TRBD1
v_call: TRBV2
clone_size: NA
j_call: TRBJ1-1
cdr3_aa: CASSTWHPTGGTEAFF
cdr3_nt: TGTGCCAGCAGTACCTGGCACCCGACAGGGGGGACTGAAGCTTTCTTT

d_call: NA
v_call: TRBV6-5
clone_size: NA
j_call: TRBJ2-7
cdr3_aa: CASSYGLQGYEQYF
cdr3_nt: TGTGCCAGCAGTTACGGGTTACAGGGTTACGAGCAGTACTTC

d_call: TRBD1
v_call: TRBV9
clone_size: NA
j_call: TRBJ2-4
cdr3_aa: CASSRSYGTGVQYF
cdr3_nt: TGTGCCAGCAGCCGTTCGTACGGGACAGGGGTTCAGTACTTC

d_call: TRBD2
v_call: TRBV9
clone_size: once
j_call: TRBJ2-5
cdr3_aa: CASSAGGPKGETQYF
cdr3_nt: TGTGCCAGCAGCGCGGGAGGACCGAAGGGAGAGACCCAGTACTTC

d_call: NA
v_call: TRBV7-3
clone_size: NA
j_call: TRBJ1-1
cdr3_aa: CASSWGDTEAFF
cdr3_nt: TGTGCCAGCAGCTGGGGGGACACTGAAGCTTTCTTT

d_call: NA
v_call: TRBV18
clone_size: NA
j_call: TRBJ2-7
cdr3_aa: CASSPEAVSYEQYF
cdr3_nt: TGTGCCAGCTCACCAGAGGCAGTTTCCTACGAGCAGTACTTC

d_call: TRBD1
v_call: TRBV15
clone_size: NA
j_call: TRBJ1-2
cdr3_aa: CATSGDREEPYGYTF
cdr3_nt: TGTGCCACCAGCGGGGACAGGGAGGAACCCTATGGCTACACCTTC

d_call: NA
v_call: TRBV4-1
clone_size: NA
j_call: TRBJ1-6
cdr3_aa: CASSLQGPGPDSPLHF
cdr3_nt: TGCGCCAGCAGCCTCCAGGGGCCCGGACCCGATTCACCCCTCCACTTT

d_call: TRBD2
v_call: TRBV19
clone_size: NA
j_call: TRBJ2-1
cdr3_aa: CASSMSGGAYNEQFF
cdr3_nt: TGTGCCAGTAGTATGAGCGGGGGGGCTTACAATGAGCAGTTCTTC

d_call: TRBD2
v_call: TRBV30
clone_size: NA
j_call: TRBJ2-4
cdr3_aa: CAWTRRGGDIQYF
cdr3_nt: TGTGCCTGGACCCGTCGGGGGGGTGACATTCAGTACTTC

d_call: NA
v_call: TRBV5-1
clone_size: NA
j_call: TRBJ2-1
cdr3_aa: CASSLNPTGLYNEQFF
cdr3_nt: TGCGCCAGCAGCCTAAACCCGACAGGTCTCTACAATGAGCAGTTCTTC

d_call: TRBD1
v_call: TRBV2
clone_size: once
j_call: TRBJ1-3
cdr3_aa: CASSDTGGASGNTIYF
cdr3_nt: TGTGCCAGCAGTGATACAGGGGGGGCTTCTGGAAACACCATATATTTT

d_call: NA
v_call: TRBV5-1
clone_size: NA
j_call: TRBJ1-2
cdr3_aa: CASSGEGMRLGGYTF
cdr3_nt: TGCGCCAGCAGTGGCGAGGGTATGCGGCTAGGCGGCTACACCTTC

d_call: TRBD1
v_call: TRBV7-8
clone_size: NA
j_call: TRBJ1-2
cdr3_aa: CASSLAAGGARYGYTF
cdr3_nt: TGTGCCAGCAGCTTAGCTGCAGGGGGCGCGAGGTATGGCTACACCTTC

d_call: TRBD1
v_call: TRBV5-1
clone_size: NA
j_call: TRBJ1-2
cdr3_aa: CASSPGQGTIYGYTF
cdr3_nt: TGCGCCAGCAGCCCCGGACAGGGAACTATCTATGGCTACACCTTC

d_call: NA
v_call: TRBV2
clone_size: NA
j_call: TRBJ1-3
cdr3_aa: CASRAGSSGNTIYF
cdr3_nt: TGTGCCAGCAGGGCCGGGAGCTCTGGAAACACCATATATTTT

d_call: NA
v_call: TRBV2
clone_size: NA
j_call: TRBJ2-7
cdr3_aa: CASSFSSEQYF
cdr3_nt: TGTGCCAGCAGCTTTTCCAGCGAGCAGTACTTC

d_call: TRBD1
v_call: TRBV6-5
clone_size: NA
j_call: TRBJ1-3
cdr3_aa: CASKGQGGNTIYF
cdr3_nt: TGTGCCAGCAAAGGACAGGGTGGAAACACCATATATTTT

d_call: NA
v_call: TRBV2
clone_size: once
j_call: TRBJ1-4
cdr3_aa: CASSSSGDEKLFF
cdr3_nt: TGTGCCAGCAGTTCCTCAGGGGACGAAAAACTGTTTTTT

d_call: TRBD1
v_call: TRBV5-5
clone_size: NA
j_call: TRBJ2-5
cdr3_aa: CASSLRTGVVTGETQYF
cdr3_nt: TGTGCCAGCAGCTTGAGGACAGGGGTCGTCACTGGAGAGACCCAGTACTTC

d_call: NA
v_call: TRBV12-3/TRBV12-4
clone_size: NA
j_call: TRBJ2-7
cdr3_aa: CASSADYYEQYF
cdr3_nt: TGTGCCAGCAGTGCCGACTACTACGAGCAGTACTTC

d_call: NA
v_call: TRBV6-5
clone_size: once
j_call: TRBJ1-5
cdr3_aa: CASTTDYSNQPQHF
cdr3_nt: TGTGCCAGCACAACAGATTATAGCAATCAGCCCCAGCATTTT

d_call: NA
v_call: TRBV11-2
clone_size: once
j_call: TRBJ1-2
cdr3_aa: CASSLVTLSYGYTF
cdr3_nt: TGTGCCAGCAGCTTAGTCACTCTTAGCTATGGCTACACCTTC

d_call: TRBD1
v_call: TRBV5-6
clone_size: NA
j_call: TRBJ1-6
cdr3_aa: CASSLGQGVSPLHF
cdr3_nt: TGTGCCAGCAGCTTGGGCCAGGGGGTCTCACCCCTCCACTTT

d_call: NA
v_call: TRBV15
clone_size: NA
j_call: TRBJ2-1
cdr3_aa: CATSRGQPDEQFF
cdr3_nt: TGTGCCACCAGCAGAGGACAGCCAGATGAGCAGTTCTTC

d_call: TRBD2
v_call: TRBV28
clone_size: NA
j_call: TRBJ2-1
cdr3_aa: CASRASAGGTSYNEQFF
cdr3_nt: TGTGCCAGCAGAGCATCGGCCGGGGGGACCTCCTACAATGAGCAGTTCTTC

d_call: TRBD1
v_call: TRBV6-1
clone_size: NA
j_call: TRBJ1-4
cdr3_aa: CASSEIWDRGHEKLFF
cdr3_nt: TGTGCCAGCAGTGAAATCTGGGACAGGGGACATGAAAAACTGTTTTTT

d_call: TRBD1
v_call: TRBV7-2
clone_size: NA
j_call: TRBJ2-7
cdr3_aa: CASSYRTGEQYF
cdr3_nt: TGTGCCAGCAGTTACCGGACAGGGGAGCAGTACTTC

d_call: TRBD1
v_call: TRBV5-1
clone_size: NA
j_call: TRBJ1-2
cdr3_aa: CASSLATGGRDYGYTF
cdr3_nt: TGCGCCAGCAGCTTGGCAACAGGGGGCAGGGACTATGGCTACACCTTC

d_call: TRBD1
v_call: TRBV7-2
clone_size: NA
j_call: TRBJ1-2
cdr3_aa: CASSLAWDSYGYTF
cdr3_nt: TGTGCCAGCAGCTTAGCGTGGGACAGCTATGGCTACACCTTC

d_call: NA
v_call: TRBV28
clone_size: NA
j_call: TRBJ1-6
cdr3_aa: CASIRGSSYNSPLHF
cdr3_nt: TGTGCCAGCATAAGGGGAAGCTCCTATAATTCACCCCTCCACTTT

d_call: TRBD2
v_call: TRBV2
clone_size: NA
j_call: TRBJ2-7
cdr3_aa: CAEKTSVNSYEQYF
cdr3_nt: TGTGCCGAGAAGACTAGCGTAAACTCCTACGAGCAGTACTTC

d_call: NA
v_call: TRBV18
clone_size: NA
j_call: TRBJ2-3
cdr3_aa: CASSPTLAPPTHTQYF
cdr3_nt: TGTGCCAGCTCACCGACTCTAGCGCCTCCCACGCATACGCAGTATTTT

d_call: TRBD1
v_call: TRBV28
clone_size: NA
j_call: TRBJ2-2
cdr3_aa: CASSSTGGPGELFF
cdr3_nt: TGTGCCAGCAGTAGTACAGGGGGCCCCGGGGAGCTGTTTTTT

d_call: TRBD1
v_call: TRBV19
clone_size: NA
j_call: TRBJ1-2
cdr3_aa: CASTTTGGLNYGYTF
cdr3_nt: TGTGCCAGTACCACTACAGGGGGCCTGAACTATGGCTACACCTTC

d_call: NA
v_call: TRBV14
clone_size: NA
j_call: TRBJ2-1
cdr3_aa: CASSHPGSPVNNEQFF
cdr3_nt: TGTGCCAGCAGCCACCCGGGGTCTCCAGTGAACAATGAGCAGTTCTTC

d_call: NA
v_call: TRBV5-1
clone_size: NA
j_call: TRBJ1-3
cdr3_aa: CASSQYEQGNTIYF
cdr3_nt: TGCGCCAGCAGCCAGTACGAACAGGGAAACACCATATATTTT